The clone carrying this T cell receptor beta chain came up a few times. As yet, its antigen is unknown. The CDR3 length is 12 residues. Per the germline V gene, CDR1 is MNHEY and CDR2 is SVGEGT. Trimming stripped 0 bases from V and 8 bases from J, with 5 bases between. Methods used by the authors: Built for papillary thyroid cancer, a distant-metastasis classifier drew on CDR3 differences across clinicopathological groups. TCRdb re-called the PCR reads with MiXCR. Clone size and V and J calls follow TCRdb, not the original study. Here the sample spans tens of thousands of clones, roughly 22% being singletons. This sample was included in a study of metastatic and nonmetastatic thyroid tumors. Across the whole study: Across blood and tumor or nodule tissue, repertoires from malignant and benign thyroid patients were compared with one another.

Thyroid surgery had not been preceded by any treatment in any patient. Whole-study findings and limits: Malignant thyroid tumors reportedly had TCR beta diversity that was significantly higher than in benign nodules, in blood and tumor.

This TCR was recovered from a female donor with papillary thyroid cancer or a benign thyroid nodule (not recorded which). Some clones in this sample may be carry-over from other donors' samples. Sequencing input: blood. The V and J genes are TRBV6-2 or TRBV6-3 and TRBJ2-1; D is unclear. CDR3 loop: CASSYSVDEQFF. CDR3 sequence (DNA): TGTGCCAGCAGTTACTCAGTTGATGAGCAGTTCTTC.